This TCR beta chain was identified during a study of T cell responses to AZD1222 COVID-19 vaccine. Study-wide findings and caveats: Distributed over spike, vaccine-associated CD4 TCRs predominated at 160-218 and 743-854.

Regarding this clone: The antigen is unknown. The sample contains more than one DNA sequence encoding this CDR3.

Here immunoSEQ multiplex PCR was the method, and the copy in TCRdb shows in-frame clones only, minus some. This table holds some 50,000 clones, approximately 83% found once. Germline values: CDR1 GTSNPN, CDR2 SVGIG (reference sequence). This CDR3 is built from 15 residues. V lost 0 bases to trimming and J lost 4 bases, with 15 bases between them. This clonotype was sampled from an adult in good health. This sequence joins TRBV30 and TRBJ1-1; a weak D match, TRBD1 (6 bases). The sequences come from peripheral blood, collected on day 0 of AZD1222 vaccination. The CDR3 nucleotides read TGTGCCTGGAGTGTACGGGGGGCGACCGGCACTGAAGCTTTCTTT. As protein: CAWSVRGATGTEAFF.